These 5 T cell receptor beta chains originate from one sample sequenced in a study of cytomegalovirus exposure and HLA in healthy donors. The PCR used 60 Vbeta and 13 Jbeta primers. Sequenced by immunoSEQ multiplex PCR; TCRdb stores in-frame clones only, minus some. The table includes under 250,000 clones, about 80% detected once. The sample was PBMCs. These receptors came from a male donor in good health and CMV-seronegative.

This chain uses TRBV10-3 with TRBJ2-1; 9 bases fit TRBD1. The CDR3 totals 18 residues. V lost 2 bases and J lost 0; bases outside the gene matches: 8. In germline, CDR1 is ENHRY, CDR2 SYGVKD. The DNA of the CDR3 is TGTGCCATCAGTGAGCCGACAAGGGACAGGGCCTCCTACAATGAGCAGTTCTTC. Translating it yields CAISEPTRDRASYNEQFF.

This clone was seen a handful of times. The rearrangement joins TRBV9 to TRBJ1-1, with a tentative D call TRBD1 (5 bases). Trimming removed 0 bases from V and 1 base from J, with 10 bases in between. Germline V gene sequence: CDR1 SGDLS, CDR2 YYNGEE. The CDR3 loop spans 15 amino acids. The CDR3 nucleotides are TGTGCCAGCAGCGTAGGACTGGGGGGGAACACTGAAGCTTTCTTT. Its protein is CASSVGLGGNTEAFF.

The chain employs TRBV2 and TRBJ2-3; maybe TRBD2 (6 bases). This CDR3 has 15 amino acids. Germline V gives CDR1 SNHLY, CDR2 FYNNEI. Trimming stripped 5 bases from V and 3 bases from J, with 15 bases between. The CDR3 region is CASSLYGGSTDTQYF. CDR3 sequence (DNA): TGTGCCAGCAGTCTTTATGGGGGGTCGACAGATACGCAGTATTTT.

CDR3 sequence reads: CATSSETPISGNTIYF. CDR3 DNA: TGTGCCACCAGCAGTGAAACACCGATCTCTGGAAACACCATATATTTT. The chain is built from TRBV15 and TRBJ1-3; no firm D call. Trimming left V 3 bases short and J 0 bases short, with 12 bases between. The CDR3 sequence is 16 residues long. Germline CDR1 reads LNHNV; CDR2 reads YYDKDF (reference sequence).

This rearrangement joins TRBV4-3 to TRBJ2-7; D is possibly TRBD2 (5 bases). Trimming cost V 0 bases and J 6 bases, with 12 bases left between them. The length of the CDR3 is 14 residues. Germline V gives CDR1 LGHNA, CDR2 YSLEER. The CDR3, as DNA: TGCGCCAGCAGCCAAGATCACGGGGTTCGCGAGCAGTACTTC. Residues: CASSQDHGVREQYF.